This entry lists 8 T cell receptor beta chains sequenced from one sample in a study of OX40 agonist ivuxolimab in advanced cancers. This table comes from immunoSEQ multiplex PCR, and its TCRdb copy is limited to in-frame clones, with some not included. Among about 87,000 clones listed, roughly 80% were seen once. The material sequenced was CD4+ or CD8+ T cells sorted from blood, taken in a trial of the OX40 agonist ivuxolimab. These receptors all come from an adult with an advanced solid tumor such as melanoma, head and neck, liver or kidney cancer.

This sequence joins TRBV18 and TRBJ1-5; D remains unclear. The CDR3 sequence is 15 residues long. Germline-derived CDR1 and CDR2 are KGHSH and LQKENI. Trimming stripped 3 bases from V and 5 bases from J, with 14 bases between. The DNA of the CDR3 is TGTGCCAGCTCACCCGACCTGGGAGGTTATCAGCCCCAGCATTTT. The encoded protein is CASSPDLGGYQPQHF.

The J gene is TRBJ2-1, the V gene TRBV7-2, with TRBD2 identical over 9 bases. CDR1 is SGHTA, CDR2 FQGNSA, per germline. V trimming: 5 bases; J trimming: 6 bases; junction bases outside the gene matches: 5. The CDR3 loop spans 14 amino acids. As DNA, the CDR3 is TGTGCCAGCAGCCAGGGACTAGCCGCCAATGAGCAGTTCTTC. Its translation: CASSQGLAANEQFF.

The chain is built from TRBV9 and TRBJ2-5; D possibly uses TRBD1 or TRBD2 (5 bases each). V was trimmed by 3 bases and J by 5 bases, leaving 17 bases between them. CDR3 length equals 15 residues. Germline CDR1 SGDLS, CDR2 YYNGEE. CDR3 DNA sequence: TGTGCCAGCAGCGCCCCGAGGGGCGGCGGGGAGACCCAGTACTTC. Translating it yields CASSAPRGGGETQYF.

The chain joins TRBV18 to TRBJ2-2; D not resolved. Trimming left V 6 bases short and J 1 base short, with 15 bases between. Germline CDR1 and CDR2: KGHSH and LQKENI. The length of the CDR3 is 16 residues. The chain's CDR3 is CASSPLTLGNTGELFF. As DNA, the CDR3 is TGTGCCAGCTCTCCCCTGACTCTAGGGAACACCGGGGAGCTGTTTTTT.

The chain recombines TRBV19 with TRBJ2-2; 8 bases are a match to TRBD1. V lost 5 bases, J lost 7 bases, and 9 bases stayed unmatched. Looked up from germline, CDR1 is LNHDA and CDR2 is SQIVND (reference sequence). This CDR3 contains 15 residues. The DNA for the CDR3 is TGTGCCAGTAGTCCTACGACAGGGGCGCGCGGGGAGCTGTTTTTT. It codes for CASSPTTGARGELFF.

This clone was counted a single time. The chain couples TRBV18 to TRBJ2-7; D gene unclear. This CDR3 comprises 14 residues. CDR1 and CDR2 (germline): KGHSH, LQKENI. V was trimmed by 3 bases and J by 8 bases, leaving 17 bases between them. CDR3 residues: CASSPEGSSAKQYF. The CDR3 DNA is TGTGCCAGCTCACCGGAAGGCTCCTCCGCCAAGCAGTACTTC.

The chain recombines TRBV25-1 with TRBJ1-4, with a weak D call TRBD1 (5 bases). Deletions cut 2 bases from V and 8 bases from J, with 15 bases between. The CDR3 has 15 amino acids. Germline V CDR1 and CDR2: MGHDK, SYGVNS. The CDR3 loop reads CASSEGGGVWEKLFF. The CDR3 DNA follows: TGTGCCAGCAGTGAAGGCGGGGGGGTTTGGGAAAAACTGTTTTTT.

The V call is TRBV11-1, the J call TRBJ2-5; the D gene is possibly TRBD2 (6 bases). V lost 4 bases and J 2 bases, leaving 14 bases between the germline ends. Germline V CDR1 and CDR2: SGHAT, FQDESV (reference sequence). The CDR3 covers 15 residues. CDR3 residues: CASSSSVGGQETQYF. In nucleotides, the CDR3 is TGTGCCAGCAGCTCCTCCGTGGGGGGACAAGAGACCCAGTACTTC.